This T cell receptor beta chain comes out of a study of blood T cell repertoires in COVID-19. The overall study: The origin of the acute and convalescent COVID-19 samples was the United States, Italy and Spain.

Profiled with immunoSEQ multiplex PCR; TCRdb holds only in-frame clones, not every one. The sample shows 72,000 or so clones, approximately 80% of them seen only once. CDR3 size: 16 residues. Per the germline V gene, CDR1 is SGHRS and CDR2 is YFSETQ. Unmatched junction bases numbered 3, after V lost 1 base and J lost 2 bases. The sequence was collected from a man older than 75 with active COVID-19. The chain joins TRBV5-1 to TRBJ2-3; 11 bases match TRBD2. Specimen: peripheral blood. The CDR3 nucleotides are TGCGCCAGCAGCTTGACTAGCGGGAGATCCACAGATACGCAGTATTTT. Amino acids: CASSLTSGRSTDTQYF.